This T cell receptor (beta chain) was captured by sequencing in a study of cytomegalovirus exposure and HLA in healthy donors. Whole-study results and caveats: Later analysis suggested links between common viral pathogens and several top significant clusters. A list of 150 or so TCR beta chains associated with cytomegalovirus was given.

Germline V gene data show CDR1 as WSHSY and CDR2 as SAAADI. The CDR3 consists of 17 residues. The V gene end was trimmed by 2 bases and the J gene end by 6 bases; junction bases not matched to a gene: 8. Both 60 Vbeta primers and 13 Jbeta primers went into the PCR. The assay was immunoSEQ multiplex PCR, and TCRdb's table has in-frame clones only and misses some. The table shows about 190,000 clones, with roughly 80% occurring only once. On this clone itself: The antigen remains undetermined.

The chain couples TRBV10-2 to TRBJ2-3; 13 nucleotides align to TRBD2. The receptor was isolated from a man in his forties in good health and CMV-seropositive. The material sequenced was PBMCs. In DNA, the CDR3 is TGCGCCAGCAGTGAGCAACTAGCGGGGGGGTTCTGGGATACGCAGTATTTT. Translation gives CASSEQLAGGFWDTQYF.